Presented here are 3 T cell receptor beta chains from one specimen sequenced in a study of T cell repertoires in cytomegalovirus infection. TCRdb fed the reads into MiXCR, producing one record per CDR3 protein. This table has about 310,000 distinct CDR3 sequences, 25% appearing once. No antigen is known for these receptors. The material was cultured PBMCs, obtained from culture after CMV antigen stimulation. Receptors were obtained from a human donor in good health (CMV status not recorded). Some clones in this sample may be carry-over from other donors' samples.

This clonotype was counted at least ten times. The chain joins TRBV7-2 to TRBJ2-3; tentatively, D is TRBD1 (5 bases). This CDR3 is built from 14 residues. V shed 1 base and J shed 6 bases, with 11 bases lying between them. From germline, CDR1 is SGHTA and CDR2 FQGNSA. The CDR3 DNA is TGTGCCAGCAGCTTAGGGCAGGGAAGCGATACGCAGTATTTT. Its protein product is CASSLGQGSDTQYF.

This clonotype came up a few times. The genes are TRBV20-1 and TRBJ2-1, with 9 bases aligning to TRBD1. Germline CDR1 is DFQATT and CDR2 is SNEGSKA (reference sequence). This CDR3 comprises 16 residues. The V and J ends lost 5 bases and 2 bases, in that order; junction bases with no gene match: 10. The CDR3, as DNA: TGCAGTGCTCATAGTTGGACAGGGGACCCCTACAATGAGCAGTTCTTC. Its protein is CSAHSWTGDPYNEQFF.

This clonotype has a handful of counts. V gene TRBV4-1 combines with J gene TRBJ1-1; D gene ambiguous. Per the germline V gene, CDR1 is MGHRA and CDR2 is YSYEKL. The CDR3 runs to 16 residues. V gave up 4 bases and J gave up 0 bases, with 15 bases separating them. The CDR3 loop reads CASSPKVKNLNTEAFF. The CDR3 DNA sequence: TGCGCCAGCAGCCCCAAGGTCAAGAACTTGAACACTGAAGCTTTCTTT.